Detailed here is one T cell receptor (beta chain). Antigen unknown. The sample is drawn from a study of CD8+ T cells in alopecia areata. About the research overall: Tofacitinib ran for 6 to 18 months before 6 months off drug.

This CDR3 spans 15 amino acids. CDR1 and CDR2 (germline): SGHRS, YFSETQ. After removal of 4 bases from V and 5 bases from J, the junction contained 12 bases not matched to a gene. Researchers took lesional scalp punch biopsies and peripheral blood from people who were alopecia areata patients. Study-wide findings and caveats: Normal scalp had lower clonality than lesional scalp, with alopecia totalis/universalis lesions showing this most strongly.

Extraction of RNA preceded its reverse transcription into cDNA, which served as the sequencing template. Sequenced by immunoSEQ multiplex PCR; TCRdb stores in-frame clones only, minus some. The sample records 150,000 or so clones, about 46% being singletons. Source: CD8+ T cells sorted from blood, taken at week 0. The rearrangement links TRBV5-1 to TRBJ2-7, with 7 nucleotides matching TRBD1. The TCR comes from a human donor with alopecia areata. The CDR3 is CASSLLEGQAHEQYF. CDR3 DNA sequence: TGCGCCAGCAGCCTTCTGGAAGGACAGGCCCACGAGCAGTACTTC.